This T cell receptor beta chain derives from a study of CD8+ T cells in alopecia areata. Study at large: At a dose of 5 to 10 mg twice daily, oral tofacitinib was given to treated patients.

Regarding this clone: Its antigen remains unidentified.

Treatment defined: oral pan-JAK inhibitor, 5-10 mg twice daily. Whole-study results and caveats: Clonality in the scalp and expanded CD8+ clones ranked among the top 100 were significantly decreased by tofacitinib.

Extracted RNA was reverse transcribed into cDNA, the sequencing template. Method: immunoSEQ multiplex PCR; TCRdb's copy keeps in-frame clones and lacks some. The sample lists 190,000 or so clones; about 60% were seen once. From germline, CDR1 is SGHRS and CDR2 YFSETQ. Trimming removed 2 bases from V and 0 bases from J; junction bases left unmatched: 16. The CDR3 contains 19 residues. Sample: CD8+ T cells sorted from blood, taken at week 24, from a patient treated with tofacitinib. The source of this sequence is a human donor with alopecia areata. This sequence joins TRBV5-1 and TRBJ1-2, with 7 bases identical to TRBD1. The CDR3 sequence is CASSFRGYAGQTTNYGYTF. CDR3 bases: TGCGCCAGCAGCTTCCGGGGGTACGCGGGACAGACAACTAACTATGGCTACACCTTC. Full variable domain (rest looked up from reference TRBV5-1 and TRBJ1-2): KAGVTQTPRYLIKTRGQQVTLSCSPISGHRSVSWYQQTPGQGLQFLFEYFSETQRNKGNFPGRFSGRQFSNSRSEMNVSTLELGDSALYLCASSFRGYAGQTTNYGYTFGSGTRLTVV.